This TCR beta chain was observed in a study of shared clonotypes between healthy human individuals (dated by TCRdb to the early 2020s). Concerning the study at large: A couple of women and a few men aged 18 to 49 years were included in the cohort. Leukapheresis yielded between about 0.85 and 9 billion PBMCs per donor. Libraries were prepared and TCR repertoires were sequenced by different laboratories using diverse techniques, in order to increase sequencing depth and limit assay-specific biases. Blood TCR repertoires of several healthy adults were deeply sequenced to estimate repertoire size and the extent of clonotype sharing between individuals. For each donor, three plates each were used for CD4 naive and CD4 memory, two plates were used for CD8 naive, and one plate was used for CD8 memory.

Healthy HIV-negative adults with no recently reported acute infections or vaccinations were included as donors. Every donor was a Caucasian adult living in Nashville, Tennessee, USA. CD4+ T cells were enriched by magnetic negative selection, after which naive cells were positively selected on CD45RA and the negative fraction was taken as the memory subset. Blood was obtained by leukapheresis, after which PBMCs were separated by Ficoll-Histopaque density gradient centrifugation and cryopreserved in liquid nitrogen vapor phase. Analytical flow cytometry was used to check the purity and quantity of each magnetically sorted T cell population. Genomic DNA was isolated from each sorted fraction and quantified by UV absorbance on a Nanodrop 2000c. This clone was recorded only once. It has no known antigen specificity. Its ends do not fully match the called genes, so a read error is possible. Taken from the germline V gene, the CDR1 and CDR2 loops are SGHAT and FQNNGV. Taken from cysteine to phenylalanine, the CDR3 has 15 residues. The read is trimmed to its CDR3 DNA, 45 bases read in frame from base 1.

TCR CDR3 regions were amplified from genomic DNA by multiplex PCR using the deep immunoSEQ assay. Extracted genomic DNA from each cell subset was distributed evenly across all wells of several immunoSEQ 96-well plates, and each plate was treated as a replicate. Each replicate PCR for sorted subsets received around 0.2 ug genomic DNA, equal to 30,000 or so T cell genomes. The purified libraries were quantified using a Qubit 3.0 fluorometer, sized with a Bioanalyzer 2100, and then quantified again using the KAPA Library Quantification kit. Every immunoSEQ 96-well plate was sequenced on a separate single-read 150-cycle Illumina NextSeq 550 flow cell. Under the source paper's analysis protocol: Because the immunoSEQ output included only junctional sequences and no quality scores, the filtering could not be the same as the filtering used for full-length reads. To assign V/J genes and CDR3, sequences were annotated using PyIR, a Python wrapper for IgBLAST v1.9, with IMGT germline references. Reads with weak V/J assignments (E-value above 1e-6), missing CDR3, stop codons, out-of-frame junctions, or ambiguous translated residues were removed. A V3J clonotype was defined by an identical inferred V gene, J gene, and CDR3 amino acid sequence. Percentage overlap between repertoires was computed as shared unique clonotypes divided by the size of the smaller repertoire. Three approaches were used to assess repertoire richness: RTK rarefaction, the Chao1 estimator, and Recon v2.1 estimates of unobserved clonotypes. Generation probabilities were computed with OLGA for all TCRbeta clonotypes obtained by the gDNA method from a handful of donors. TCRdb's version of the immuneACCESS table is confined to in-frame rearrangements and falls short of the full clone set. An unresolved V gene accounts for under half of the shortfall where checked; the remainder is of unknown origin. That table furnishes V, J and clone size, whereas the DNA furnished D and trimming. The sample records approximately 1.4 million clones, about 98% of which are singletons. The top ten clonotypes cover approximately 0.44% of the sample.

Broad study findings and their caveats: Compared with non-shared clonotypes, clonotypes shared by all four sorted-subset donors had higher generation probabilities. Based on pairwise subsampling, the degree of clonotype sharing among donors was expected to be affected by sequencing depth. Incomplete sequencing was indicated by rarefaction of sorted-subset datasets, despite the large sequencing depth. Because the study included only a small number of donors, the genetic and exposure-history diversity represented was limited. When several donors were compared, the shared fraction of clonotypes was around 5% for naive CD4, about 4% for naive CD8, about 2.5% for memory CD4, and around 0.37% for memory CD8. Naive subsets generally had larger estimated clonotype richness than memory subsets did. Sampling was restricted to blood, and TCR repertoires in tissue are likely to differ from TCR repertoires in blood.

This chain is built from TRBV11-2 and TRBJ2-7; TRBD2 is perhaps the D gene, given 5 matching bases. This TCR was recovered from a man under 40 in good health. The sequencing sample was made of naive CD4+ T cells sorted from blood. The cell subset or site label corresponds to: CD45RA+ positively selected. The DNA is as follows: TGTGCCAGCAGTTTAGGACTCTCTCAACCCTACGAGCAGTACTTC. Its protein reads: CASSLGLSQPYEQYF.